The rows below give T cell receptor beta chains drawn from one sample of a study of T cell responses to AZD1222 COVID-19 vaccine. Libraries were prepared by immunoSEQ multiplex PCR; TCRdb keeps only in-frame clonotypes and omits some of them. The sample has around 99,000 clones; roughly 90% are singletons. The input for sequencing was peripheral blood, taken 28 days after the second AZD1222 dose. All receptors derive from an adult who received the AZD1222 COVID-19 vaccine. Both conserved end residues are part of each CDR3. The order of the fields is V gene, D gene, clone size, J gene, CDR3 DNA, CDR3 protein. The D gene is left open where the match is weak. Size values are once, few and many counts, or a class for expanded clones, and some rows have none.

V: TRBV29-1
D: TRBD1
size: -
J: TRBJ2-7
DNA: TGCAGCGTTTACGACAGGGGGCGATACGAGCAGTACTTC
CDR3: CSVYDRGRYEQYF

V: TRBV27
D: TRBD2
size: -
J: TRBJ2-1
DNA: TGTGCCAGCAGTATTACTAGCGGGAGCGGGGAGCAGTTCTTC
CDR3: CASSITSGSGEQFF

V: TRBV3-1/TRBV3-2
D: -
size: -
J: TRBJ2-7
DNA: TGTGCCAGCAGCCAAGGATTGTGGGACTACGAGCAGTACTTC
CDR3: CASSQGLWDYEQYF

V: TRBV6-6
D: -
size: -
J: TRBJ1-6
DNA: TGTGCCAGCAGTTACTCTTTGCGGGAAGGTTCACCCCTCCACTTT
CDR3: CASSYSLREGSPLHF

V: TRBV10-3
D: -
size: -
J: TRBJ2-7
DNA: TGTGCCATCAGTGAGTCAGGCTACATTACCTACGAGCAGTACTTC
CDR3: CAISESGYITYEQYF

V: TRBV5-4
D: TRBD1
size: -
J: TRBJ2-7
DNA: TGTGCCAGCAGTCTCCGGGACAGGGACTCCTACGAGCAGTACTTC
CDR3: CASSLRDRDSYEQYF

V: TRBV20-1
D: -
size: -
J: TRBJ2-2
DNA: TGCAGTGCTAGTGATTCCTCCCAGGGGACCGGGGAGCTGTTTTTT
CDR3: CSASDSSQGTGELFF

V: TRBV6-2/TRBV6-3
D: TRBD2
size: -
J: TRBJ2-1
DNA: TGTGCCAGCAGTTACACGGGACTAGCGGGCAGTAAGCAGTTCTTC
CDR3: CASSYTGLAGSKQFF

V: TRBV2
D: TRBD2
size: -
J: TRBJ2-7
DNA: TGTGCCAGCAGAGGACTAGCGGGAGACTACGAGCAGTACTTC
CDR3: CASRGLAGDYEQYF

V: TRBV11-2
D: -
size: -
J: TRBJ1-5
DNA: TGTGCCAGCAGCTCACTAGGACAGCGCGGTCAGCCCCAGCATTTT
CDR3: CASSSLGQRGQPQHF

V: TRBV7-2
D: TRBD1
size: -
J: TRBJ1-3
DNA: TGTGCCAGCAGCTTGGACAGGGGGCAAAACACCATATATTTT
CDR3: CASSLDRGQNTIYF

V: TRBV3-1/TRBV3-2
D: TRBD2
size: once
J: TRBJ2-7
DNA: TGTGCCAGCAGCCAAGCCCCCCGTGTGCTAGCGGGATACGAGCAGTACTTC
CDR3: CASSQAPRVLAGYEQYF

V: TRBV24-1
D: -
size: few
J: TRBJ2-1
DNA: TGTGCCACCAGTGACGCTAGCATAGCATCTGAGCAGTTCTTC
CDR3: CATSDASIASEQFF

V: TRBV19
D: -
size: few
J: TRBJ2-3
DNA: TGTGCCAGCCGGGACGGTAGCACAGATACGCAGTATTTT
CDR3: CASRDGSTDTQYF

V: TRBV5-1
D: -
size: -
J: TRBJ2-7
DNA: TGCGCCAGCAGCTTGGTTCGGGAATACGAGCAGTACTTC
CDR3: CASSLVREYEQYF

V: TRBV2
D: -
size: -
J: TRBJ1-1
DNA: TGTGCCAGCAGCGGGGAGGGAGAGGCCTGGACTGAAGCTTTCTTT
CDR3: CASSGEGEAWTEAFF

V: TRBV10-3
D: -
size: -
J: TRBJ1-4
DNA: TGTGCCATCAGTGAGGCCGGGACAACAACTAATGAAAAACTGTTTTTT
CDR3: CAISEAGTTTNEKLFF

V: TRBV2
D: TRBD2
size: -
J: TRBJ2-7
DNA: TGTGCCAGCAGACCCGGACTAGCGGGGTACGAGCAGTACTTC
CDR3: CASRPGLAGYEQYF

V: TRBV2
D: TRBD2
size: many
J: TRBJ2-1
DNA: TGTGCCAGCAGTAGAGGGAGGGGTGCCTACAATGAGCAGTTCTTC
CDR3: CASSRGRGAYNEQFF

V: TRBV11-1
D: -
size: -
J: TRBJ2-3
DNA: TGTGCCAGCAGCTTAAGCGACAGAAGCACAGATACGCAGTATTTT
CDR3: CASSLSDRSTDTQYF

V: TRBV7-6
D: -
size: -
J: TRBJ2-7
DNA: TGTGCCAGCAGCTTAGGTTTCGGAGTCTACGAGCAGTACTTC
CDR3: CASSLGFGVYEQYF

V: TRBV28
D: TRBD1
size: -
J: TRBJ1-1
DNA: TGTGCCAGCAGTATCGACAGGGGTGAAGCTTTCTTT
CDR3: CASSIDRGEAFF

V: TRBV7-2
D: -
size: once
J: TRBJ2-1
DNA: TGTGCCAGCAGCACCCTAGATGGTGAGCAGTTCTTC
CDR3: CASSTLDGEQFF

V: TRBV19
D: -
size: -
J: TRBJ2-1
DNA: TGTGCCAGTAGTGCCGGGACAAGCTCCTACAATGAGCAGTTCTTC
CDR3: CASSAGTSSYNEQFF

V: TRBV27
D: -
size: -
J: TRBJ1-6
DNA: TGTGCCAGCAGTCTTTCAAGGGGGTTCTCACCCCTCCACTTT
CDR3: CASSLSRGFSPLHF

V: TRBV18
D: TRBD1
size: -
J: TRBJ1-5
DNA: TGTGCCAGCTCTCGGGGACAGGGTGAGTGGCAGCCCCAGCATTTT
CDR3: CASSRGQGEWQPQHF

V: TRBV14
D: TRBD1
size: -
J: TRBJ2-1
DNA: TGTGCCAGCAGCCCAAAGATGGGGACAGGCGGTAATGAGCAGTTCTTC
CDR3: CASSPKMGTGGNEQFF

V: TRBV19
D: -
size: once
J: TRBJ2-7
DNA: TGTGCCAGTAGTATTGACTACAATACCTACGAGCAGTACTTC
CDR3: CASSIDYNTYEQYF

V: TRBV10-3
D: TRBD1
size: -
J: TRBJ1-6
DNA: TGTGCCATCAGGCCAGGGGAGGGGGCAGTGACTTCACCCCTCCACTTT
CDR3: CAIRPGEGAVTSPLHF

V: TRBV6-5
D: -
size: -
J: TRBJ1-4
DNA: TGTGCCAGCAGTATCCGGGACGGGGGCCGAAAACTGTTTTTT
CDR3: CASSIRDGGRKLFF

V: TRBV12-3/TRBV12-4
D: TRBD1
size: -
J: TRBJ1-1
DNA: TGTGCCAGCAGTCTTTCTGGACAGGGTACTGCTTTCTTT
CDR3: CASSLSGQGTAFF

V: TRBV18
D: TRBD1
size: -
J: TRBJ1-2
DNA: TGTGCCAGCTCACCACCGTCCGGGGACAGCTATGGCTACACCTTC
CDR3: CASSPPSGDSYGYTF

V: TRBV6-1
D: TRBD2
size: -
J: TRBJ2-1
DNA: TGTGCCAGCAGACTAGCGGGAGGCGGCGATGAGCAGTTCTTC
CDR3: CASRLAGGGDEQFF

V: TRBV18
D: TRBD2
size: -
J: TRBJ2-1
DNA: TGTGCCAGCTCACCACCGGCGAGCGGGACCTACAATGAGCAGTTCTTC
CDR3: CASSPPASGTYNEQFF

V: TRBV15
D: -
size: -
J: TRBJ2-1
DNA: TGTGCCACCAGCAGACGGGGGAACTTCGGGGACAATGAGCAGTTCTTC
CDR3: CATSRRGNFGDNEQFF